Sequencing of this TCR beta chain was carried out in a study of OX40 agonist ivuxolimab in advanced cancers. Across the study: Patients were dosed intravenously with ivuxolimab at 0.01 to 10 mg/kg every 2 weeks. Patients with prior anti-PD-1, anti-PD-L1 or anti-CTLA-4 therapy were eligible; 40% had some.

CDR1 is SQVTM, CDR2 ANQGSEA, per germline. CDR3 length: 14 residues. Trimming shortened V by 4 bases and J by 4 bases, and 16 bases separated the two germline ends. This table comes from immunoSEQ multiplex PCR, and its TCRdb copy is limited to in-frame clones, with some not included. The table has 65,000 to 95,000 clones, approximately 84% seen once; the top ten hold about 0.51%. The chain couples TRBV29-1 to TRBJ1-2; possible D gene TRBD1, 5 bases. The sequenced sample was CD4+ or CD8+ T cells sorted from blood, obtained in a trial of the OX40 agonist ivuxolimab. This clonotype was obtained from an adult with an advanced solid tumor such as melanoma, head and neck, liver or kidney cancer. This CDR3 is CSVGGLGMSYGYTF. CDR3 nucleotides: TGCAGCGTTGGGGGGTTGGGTATGAGCTATGGCTACACCTTC.